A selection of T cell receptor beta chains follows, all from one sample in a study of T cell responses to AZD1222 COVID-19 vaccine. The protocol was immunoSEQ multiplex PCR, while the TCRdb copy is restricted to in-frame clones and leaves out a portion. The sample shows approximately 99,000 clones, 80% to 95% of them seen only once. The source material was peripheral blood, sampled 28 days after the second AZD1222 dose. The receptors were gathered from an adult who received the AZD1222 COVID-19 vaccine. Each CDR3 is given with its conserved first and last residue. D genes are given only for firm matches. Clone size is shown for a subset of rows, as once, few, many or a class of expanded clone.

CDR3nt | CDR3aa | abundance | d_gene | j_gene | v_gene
TGTGCCACCAGCAGAGATCGAGGCACAGATACGCAGTATTTT | CATSRDRGTDTQYF | NA | NA | TRBJ2-3 | TRBV15
TGTGCCAGCAGCTCTCAGGGATGGGGGTTGAACACTGAAGCTTTCTTT | CASSSQGWGLNTEAFF | NA | NA | TRBJ1-1 | TRBV9
TGCGCCAGCAGCCAAGAGCACAGGGTGAATCAGCCCCAGCATTTT | CASSQEHRVNQPQHF | NA | NA | TRBJ1-5 | TRBV4-1
TGTGCCAGCAGCTTAGGAGGGTTTGGGTCCTCCTACGAGCAGTACTTC | CASSLGGFGSSYEQYF | NA | NA | TRBJ2-7 | TRBV7-2
TGTGCCAGCAGCTTGGGCAGGGCCCAATACAATGAGCAGTTCTTC | CASSLGRAQYNEQFF | NA | NA | TRBJ2-1 | TRBV7-3
TGTGCCAGCAGCCAATCTAGCGGGAGTTCTTACGAGCAGTACTTC | CASSQSSGSSYEQYF | NA | TRBD2 | TRBJ2-7 | TRBV28
TGCGCCAGCAGTTGGGGAAACGCCGGGACCCACAACGAGCAGTACTTC | CASSWGNAGTHNEQYF | NA | NA | TRBJ2-7 | TRBV5-1
TGTGCCAGCTCACCGGAAAGGAGGGGCACTGAAGCTTTCTTT | CASSPERRGTEAFF | NA | NA | TRBJ1-1 | TRBV18
TGTGCCAGCAGCCAGAGACAGGGAGGGAATCAGCCCCAGCATTTT | CASSQRQGGNQPQHF | NA | TRBD1 | TRBJ1-5 | TRBV3-1/TRBV3-2
TGTGCCAGCAGTTTAGAGCGGGAGGGCGATGAGCAGTTCTTC | CASSLEREGDEQFF | NA | TRBD2 | TRBJ2-1 | TRBV27
TGTGCCAGCAGCATGGGGACTAGCGGGTTCCAAGAGACCCAGTACTTC | CASSMGTSGFQETQYF | NA | TRBD2 | TRBJ2-5 | TRBV7-3
TGCGCCAGCAGCTTGGGGTGGATGAACACTGAAGCTTTCTTT | CASSLGWMNTEAFF | NA | NA | TRBJ1-1 | TRBV5-1
TGTGCCAGTGCGTCCTTAGGAACTTCGGAGACCCAGTACTTC | CASASLGTSETQYF | once | NA | TRBJ2-5 | TRBV19
TGTGCCACCAGTGATCCGGGACAAAAACCTGGCAATGAGCAGTTCTTC | CATSDPGQKPGNEQFF | NA | NA | TRBJ2-1 | TRBV24-1
TGTGCCACCAGCAGAGATTCCGGGGCAGGGGAAAAACTGTTTTTT | CATSRDSGAGEKLFF | NA | NA | TRBJ1-4 | TRBV15
TGTGCCAGCAGCTTGCTCGGGACTAGCACAGATACGCAGTATTTT | CASSLLGTSTDTQYF | NA | NA | TRBJ2-3 | TRBV5-4
TGCGCCAGCAGCCAAGATTCTGACATGGCGGCGGGAGCTTTCTTT | CASSQDSDMAAGAFF | NA | NA | TRBJ1-1 | TRBV4-3
TGTGCCAGCAGCTTGGGTGCTAGCGCCCTGTCGGAGACCCAGTACTTC | CASSLGASALSETQYF | NA | NA | TRBJ2-5 | TRBV5-4
TGCGCCGGGACTAGCGCCTCCTACGAGCAGTACTTC | CAGTSASYEQYF | NA | TRBD2 | TRBJ2-7 | TRBV5-1
TGTGCCAGCAGCTTGGGGACAAGAGGGCTTTCACCCCTCCACTTT | CASSLGTRGLSPLHF | NA | NA | TRBJ1-6 | TRBV5-6
TGTGCCAGTAGACCTAGCGGCACAGATACGCAGTATTTT | CASRPSGTDTQYF | NA | NA | TRBJ2-3 | TRBV19
TGTGCCAGCTCTCCGGGACAGGGGGCAGGCGGCTACACCTTC | CASSPGQGAGGYTF | NA | TRBD1 | TRBJ1-2 | TRBV18
TGTGCCAGCAGAGCCGGGACTAGCACCGAGCAGTACTTC | CASRAGTSTEQYF | NA | TRBD2 | TRBJ2-7 | TRBV6-5
TGTGCCAGCAGTGGACTAATGTCCCAAGAGACCCAGTACTTC | CASSGLMSQETQYF | NA | NA | TRBJ2-5 | TRBV2
TGTGCCAGCAGCCAAGGGTGGGGGGCTAGCGGGAGCTACGAGCAGTACTTC | CASSQGWGASGSYEQYF | NA | TRBD2 | TRBJ2-7 | TRBV3-1/TRBV3-2
TGCAGCGTCGGACAGGACCCCTCTGGGGCCAACGTCCTGACTTTC | CSVGQDPSGANVLTF | once | TRBD1 | TRBJ2-6 | TRBV29-1
TGTGCCAGCACGGGACCTTCCTACGAGCAGTACTTC | CASTGPSYEQYF | NA | NA | TRBJ2-7 | TRBV2
TGTGCCAGCAGCACACCGGGACTAGCGGGAGTGGAGACCCAGTACTTC | CASSTPGLAGVETQYF | NA | TRBD2 | TRBJ2-5 | TRBV7-2
TGTGTCTCCCGGGGCAGACTTTACACAGATACGCAGTATTTT | CVSRGRLYTDTQYF | once | NA | TRBJ2-3 | TRBV6-5
TGTGCCAGCTCTCCAGGGCAGGGGAGCAATCAGCCCCAGCATTTT | CASSPGQGSNQPQHF | NA | NA | TRBJ1-5 | TRBV18
TGTGCCAGCAGGGGACCCGGGACTAGCACCGGGGAGCTGTTTTTT | CASRGPGTSTGELFF | NA | TRBD2 | TRBJ2-2 | TRBV7-2
TGCAGTGCTTGGTACTACTACGAGCAGTACTTC | CSAWYYYEQYF | NA | NA | TRBJ2-7 | TRBV20-1
TGTGCCAGCAGCTTAGCTCCTAGCGGGAGGTCGACCTACAATGAGCAGTTCTTC | CASSLAPSGRSTYNEQFF | once | TRBD2 | TRBJ2-1 | TRBV11-2
TGTGCCAGCAGTTTATGGGGGACAGGGGTGCATGGCTACACCTTC | CASSLWGTGVHGYTF | NA | TRBD1 | TRBJ1-2 | TRBV28
TGCAGCGCCGAGGGAGGGGCTTCCGAGCAGTACTTC | CSAEGGASEQYF | once | TRBD2 | TRBJ2-7 | TRBV29-1
TGTGCCACCGAGTCTGACAGGGGGCCTGAAGCTTTCTTT | CATESDRGPEAFF | once | TRBD1 | TRBJ1-1 | TRBV24-1
TGTGCCAGCAGGCGTGGGGGCTCTGGGGCCAACGTCCTGACTTTC | CASRRGGSGANVLTF | NA | NA | TRBJ2-6 | TRBV7-9
TGCGCCAGCAGCTACGATAGCAATCAGCCCCAGCATTTT | CASSYDSNQPQHF | NA | NA | TRBJ1-5 | TRBV5-1
TGTGCCAGTAGTCCGGGAGGGGGCGCCCCCTATGGCTACACCTTC | CASSPGGGAPYGYTF | NA | TRBD1 | TRBJ1-2 | TRBV19
TGTGCCAGCAGTTCCCGGACTAGCGGACTCCTCTCCTACAATGAGCAGTTCTTC | CASSSRTSGLLSYNEQFF | NA | TRBD2 | TRBJ2-1 | TRBV27
TGTGCCAGCAGTTACTCGGTCGGGGGAGGGCCGAATGAGCAGTTCTTC | CASSYSVGGGPNEQFF | NA | TRBD2 | TRBJ2-1 | TRBV6-5
TGCGCCAGCAGCCAAGATGCGGGAAATCAGCCCCAGCATTTT | CASSQDAGNQPQHF | NA | NA | TRBJ1-5 | TRBV4-1
TGTGCCAGCAGTTTTTTCCGGAACACTGAAGCTTTCTTT | CASSFFRNTEAFF | NA | NA | TRBJ1-1 | TRBV28
TGTGCCAGCAGACCGGGACTCCAACCCTACGAGCAGTACTTC | CASRPGLQPYEQYF | NA | NA | TRBJ2-7 | TRBV6-6
TGTGCCAGCAGCAAGACAGGGAGAGGAGAGACCCAGTACTTC | CASSKTGRGETQYF | NA | TRBD1 | TRBJ2-5 | TRBV7-9
TGTGCCAGTAGTCCACAAGGACGCTCCAGGCAGTTCTTC | CASSPQGRSRQFF | NA | NA | TRBJ2-1 | TRBV19
TGTGCCAGCAGCCAAGTAGAGACCCAGTACTTC | CASSQVETQYF | NA | NA | TRBJ2-5 | TRBV3-1/TRBV3-2
TGTGCCAGCAGTACACAGGGTCGCGGGAGCTACACCTTC | CASSTQGRGSYTF | NA | NA | TRBJ1-2 | TRBV28
TGTGCCAGCAGCCTCGGTCGGGGAGGGGGGCAAGAGACCCAGTACTTC | CASSLGRGGGQETQYF | NA | NA | TRBJ2-5 | TRBV11-2
TGTGCCAGCAGTTCGGCGGACTCCTACGAGCAGTACTTC | CASSSADSYEQYF | few | NA | TRBJ2-7 | TRBV27
TGTGCCAGTAGCCCGAAGATGGGGACTAACTATGGCTACACCTTC | CASSPKMGTNYGYTF | NA | NA | TRBJ1-2 | TRBV19
TGTGCCAGCAGCCGTGGGGCGGCAGATACGCAGTATTTT | CASSRGAADTQYF | NA | NA | TRBJ2-3 | TRBV5-6
TGCGCCAGCAGCGTGACAGGGCGGGAAACAGATACGCAGTATTTT | CASSVTGRETDTQYF | NA | NA | TRBJ2-3 | TRBV5-1
TGTGCCAGCTCACCGTCGGTTAGCGGGGCCCCCTACGAGCAGTACTTC | CASSPSVSGAPYEQYF | once | TRBD2 | TRBJ2-7 | TRBV18
TGTGCCAGCAGCCAAGAAAACACGGGAGGCGAGCAGTACTTC | CASSQENTGGEQYF | NA | TRBD2 | TRBJ2-7 | TRBV4-2
TGTGCCAGCTCACCATCCGGGACAGGGGGCGGAAGAACTGAAGCTTTCTTT | CASSPSGTGGGRTEAFF | NA | TRBD1 | TRBJ1-1 | TRBV18
TGTGCCAGCAGTTCACAGGGGGCTGGGGCCAACGTCCTGACTTTC | CASSSQGAGANVLTF | NA | TRBD1 | TRBJ2-6 | TRBV27
TGTGCCAGCAGCTCCGGACGGAACTCTGGAAACACCATATATTTT | CASSSGRNSGNTIYF | NA | NA | TRBJ1-3 | TRBV5-4
TGTGCCAGCAGTTCGCAGGTTTACGGTAATCAGCCCCAGCATTTT | CASSSQVYGNQPQHF | NA | NA | TRBJ1-5 | TRBV27